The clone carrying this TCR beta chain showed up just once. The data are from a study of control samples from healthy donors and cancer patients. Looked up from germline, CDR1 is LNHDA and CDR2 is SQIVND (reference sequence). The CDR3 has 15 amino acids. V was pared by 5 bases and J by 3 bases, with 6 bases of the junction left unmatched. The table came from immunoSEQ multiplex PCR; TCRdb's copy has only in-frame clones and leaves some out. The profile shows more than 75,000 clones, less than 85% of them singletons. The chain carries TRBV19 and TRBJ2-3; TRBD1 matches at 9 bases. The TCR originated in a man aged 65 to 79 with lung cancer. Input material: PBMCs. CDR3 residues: CASSPRDRVTDTQYF. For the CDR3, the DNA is TGTGCCAGTAGTCCTCGGGACAGGGTTACAGATACGCAGTATTTT.